Listed below are T cell receptor beta chains from one sample, sequenced in a study of blood T cell repertoires in COVID-19. Profiled with immunoSEQ multiplex PCR; TCRdb holds only in-frame clones, not every one. The sample records about 260,000 clones, 70% to 90% being singletons. Sequenced input: peripheral blood. The receptor source for this set is a man in his late teens or twenties with active or convalescent COVID-19. Each CDR3 is given with its conserved first and last residue. The D gene is left open where the match is weak. Clone sizes are given selectively: once, few, many, or a class where the clone is expanded.

j_call: TRBJ2-7
cdr3_length: 13
d_call: NA
v_call: TRBV7-9
clone_size: NA
cdr3_aa: CASSKEGPYEQYF
cdr3_nt: TGTGCCAGCAGTAAGGAGGGGCCCTACGAGCAGTACTTC

j_call: TRBJ1-1
cdr3_length: 14
d_call: TRBD1
v_call: TRBV9
clone_size: once
cdr3_aa: CASSGSGGNTEAFF
cdr3_nt: TGTGCCAGCAGCGGGTCAGGGGGGAACACTGAAGCTTTCTTT

j_call: TRBJ2-7
cdr3_length: 15
d_call: TRBD1
v_call: TRBV6-6
clone_size: NA
cdr3_aa: CASTIDRGPVREQYF
cdr3_nt: TGTGCCAGCACCATTGACAGGGGCCCTGTACGCGAGCAGTACTTC

j_call: TRBJ2-1
cdr3_length: 12
d_call: NA
v_call: TRBV7-9
clone_size: NA
cdr3_aa: CASSLAEREQFF
cdr3_nt: TGTGCCAGCAGCTTAGCGGAGAGGGAGCAGTTCTTC

j_call: TRBJ1-2
cdr3_length: 13
d_call: NA
v_call: TRBV11-2
clone_size: once
cdr3_aa: CASSPDRGYGYTF
cdr3_nt: TGTGCCAGCAGCCCCGACAGAGGCTATGGCTACACCTTC

j_call: TRBJ1-2
cdr3_length: 15
d_call: NA
v_call: TRBV9
clone_size: once
cdr3_aa: CASSVDQGRIYGYTF
cdr3_nt: TGTGCCAGCAGCGTAGACCAGGGCCGCATATATGGCTACACCTTC

j_call: TRBJ1-1
cdr3_length: 11
d_call: NA
v_call: TRBV24-1
clone_size: NA
cdr3_aa: CATSVGAVAFF
cdr3_nt: TGTGCCACCAGTGTAGGGGCGGTGGCTTTCTTT

j_call: TRBJ1-6
cdr3_length: 15
d_call: NA
v_call: TRBV7-9
clone_size: NA
cdr3_aa: CASDRSWIGNSPLHF
cdr3_nt: TGTGCCAGTGACAGGAGTTGGATTGGTAATTCACCCCTCCACTTT

j_call: TRBJ2-3
cdr3_length: 17
d_call: TRBD2
v_call: TRBV19
clone_size: NA
cdr3_aa: CASSSSRLAGNTDTQYF
cdr3_nt: TGTGCCAGTAGTTCCAGCCGACTAGCGGGAAACACAGATACGCAGTATTTT

j_call: TRBJ1-5
cdr3_length: 14
d_call: NA
v_call: TRBV5-6
clone_size: NA
cdr3_aa: CASSDTLNNQPQHF
cdr3_nt: TGTGCCAGCAGCGACACGCTCAACAATCAGCCCCAGCATTTT

j_call: TRBJ1-3
cdr3_length: 15
d_call: NA
v_call: TRBV5-1
clone_size: NA
cdr3_aa: CASSGIGLGENTIYF
cdr3_nt: TGCGCCAGCAGCGGAATAGGACTGGGCGAAAACACCATATATTTT

j_call: TRBJ1-2
cdr3_length: 15
d_call: NA
v_call: TRBV27
clone_size: NA
cdr3_aa: CASSLEAFTGYGYTF
cdr3_nt: TGTGCCAGCAGCCTCGAGGCTTTCACGGGCTATGGCTACACCTTC

j_call: TRBJ2-7
cdr3_length: 13
d_call: NA
v_call: TRBV3-1/TRBV3-2
clone_size: NA
cdr3_aa: CASSLVSGGEQYF
cdr3_nt: TGTGCCAGCAGCCTAGTTTCCGGAGGCGAGCAGTACTTC

j_call: TRBJ1-1
cdr3_length: 14
d_call: NA
v_call: TRBV4-2
clone_size: NA
cdr3_aa: CASSQVRGNTEAFF
cdr3_nt: TGTGCCAGCAGCCAAGTCCGGGGGAACACTGAAGCTTTCTTT

j_call: TRBJ1-2
cdr3_length: 13
d_call: NA
v_call: TRBV14
clone_size: once
cdr3_aa: CASSHGRLYGYTF
cdr3_nt: TGTGCCAGCAGCCATGGCAGGCTCTATGGCTACACCTTC

j_call: TRBJ1-4
cdr3_length: 15
d_call: TRBD1
v_call: TRBV4-1
clone_size: NA
cdr3_aa: CASSLAGGTNEKLFF
cdr3_nt: TGCGCCAGCAGCTTAGCAGGGGGGACTAATGAAAAACTGTTTTTT

j_call: TRBJ1-2
cdr3_length: 13
d_call: NA
v_call: TRBV10-3
clone_size: NA
cdr3_aa: CAISEWDNDGYTF
cdr3_nt: TGTGCCATCAGTGAGTGGGACAATGACGGCTACACCTTC

j_call: TRBJ2-1
cdr3_length: 15
d_call: TRBD1
v_call: TRBV19
clone_size: once
cdr3_aa: CASSTGQASYNEQFF
cdr3_nt: TGTGCCAGTAGTACAGGACAGGCGAGCTACAATGAGCAGTTCTTC

j_call: TRBJ1-2
cdr3_length: 14
d_call: NA
v_call: TRBV6-5
clone_size: NA
cdr3_aa: CASSPENGLEGYTF
cdr3_nt: TGTGCCAGCAGTCCCGAAAATGGGCTGGAAGGCTACACCTTC

j_call: TRBJ1-1
cdr3_length: 14
d_call: NA
v_call: TRBV6-2/TRBV6-3
clone_size: many
cdr3_aa: CASSWPNLIAEAFF
cdr3_nt: TGTGCCAGCAGTTGGCCCAACCTCATCGCTGAAGCTTTCTTT

j_call: TRBJ2-7
cdr3_length: 15
d_call: NA
v_call: TRBV11-3
clone_size: NA
cdr3_aa: CASSLVGVSGYEQYF
cdr3_nt: TGTGCCAGCAGCTTAGTTGGTGTTAGCGGTTACGAGCAGTACTTC

j_call: TRBJ2-1
cdr3_length: 14
d_call: TRBD2
v_call: TRBV29-1
clone_size: NA
cdr3_aa: CSVQRGSSYNEQFF
cdr3_nt: TGCAGCGTCCAGCGGGGGAGCTCCTACAATGAGCAGTTCTTC

j_call: TRBJ2-3
cdr3_length: 16
d_call: NA
v_call: TRBV21-1
clone_size: NA
cdr3_aa: CASSNETQGSTDTQYF
cdr3_nt: TGTGCCAGCAGCAATGAAACGCAGGGAAGCACAGATACGCAGTATTTT

j_call: TRBJ2-1
cdr3_length: 16
d_call: TRBD2
v_call: TRBV4-1
clone_size: NA
cdr3_aa: CASKQSGLAGNNEQFF
cdr3_nt: TGCGCCAGCAAACAGAGCGGACTAGCGGGGAACAATGAGCAGTTCTTC

j_call: TRBJ2-7
cdr3_length: 12
d_call: TRBD1
v_call: TRBV7-9
clone_size: NA
cdr3_aa: CASTGGDYEQYF
cdr3_nt: TGTGCAAGCACAGGGGGAGACTACGAGCAGTACTTC

j_call: TRBJ2-1
cdr3_length: 10
d_call: NA
v_call: TRBV20-1
clone_size: NA
cdr3_aa: CSAADNEQFF
cdr3_nt: TGCAGTGCGGCAGACAATGAGCAGTTCTTC

j_call: TRBJ2-1
cdr3_length: 15
d_call: NA
v_call: TRBV19
clone_size: NA
cdr3_aa: CASTPQPGPYNEQFF
cdr3_nt: TGTGCCAGTACCCCGCAACCAGGCCCATACAATGAGCAGTTCTTC

j_call: TRBJ2-7
cdr3_length: 15
d_call: NA
v_call: TRBV9
clone_size: NA
cdr3_aa: CASSVATGPTYEQYF
cdr3_nt: TGTGCCAGCAGCGTAGCTACAGGGCCCACCTACGAGCAGTACTTC

j_call: TRBJ1-1
cdr3_length: 16
d_call: TRBD1
v_call: TRBV28
clone_size: NA
cdr3_aa: CASSLVWDRQNTEAFF
cdr3_nt: TGTGCCAGCAGTTTAGTTTGGGACAGACAAAACACTGAAGCTTTCTTT

j_call: TRBJ2-7
cdr3_length: 15
d_call: TRBD1
v_call: TRBV27
clone_size: NA
cdr3_aa: CASSSTGTGFYEQYF
cdr3_nt: TGTGCCAGCAGTAGTACCGGGACAGGTTTCTACGAGCAGTACTTC

j_call: TRBJ1-1
cdr3_length: 14
d_call: NA
v_call: TRBV5-1
clone_size: NA
cdr3_aa: CASSLKSGWTEAFF
cdr3_nt: TGCGCCAGCAGCTTAAAATCGGGGTGGACTGAAGCTTTCTTT

j_call: TRBJ2-7
cdr3_length: 11
d_call: NA
v_call: TRBV11-3
clone_size: once
cdr3_aa: CASSTIYEQYF
cdr3_nt: TGTGCCAGCAGCACAATCTACGAGCAGTACTTC

j_call: TRBJ1-6
cdr3_length: 15
d_call: NA
v_call: TRBV23-1
clone_size: few
cdr3_aa: CASSQSWGGNSPLHF
cdr3_nt: TGCGCCAGCAGTCAATCGTGGGGAGGTAATTCACCCCTCCACTTT

j_call: TRBJ2-1
cdr3_length: 16
d_call: NA
v_call: TRBV27
clone_size: NA
cdr3_aa: CASSLVGAQTYNEQFF
cdr3_nt: TGTGCCAGCAGTTTGGTGGGGGCCCAAACCTACAATGAGCAGTTCTTC

j_call: TRBJ2-4
cdr3_length: 14
d_call: TRBD2
v_call: TRBV5-1
clone_size: NA
cdr3_aa: CASGSGGGGGIQYF
cdr3_nt: TGCGCCAGCGGTAGCGGGGGAGGTGGAGGCATTCAGTACTTC

j_call: TRBJ1-6
cdr3_length: 13
d_call: NA
v_call: TRBV30
clone_size: NA
cdr3_aa: CAWSAESSTPLHF
cdr3_nt: TGTGCCTGGAGTGCGGAGAGCAGCACACCCCTCCACTTT

j_call: TRBJ1-3
cdr3_length: 17
d_call: NA
v_call: TRBV9
clone_size: NA
cdr3_aa: CASGPNRARGSGNTIYF
cdr3_nt: TGTGCCAGCGGTCCAAACCGAGCTCGAGGTTCTGGAAACACCATATATTTT